These 27 T cell receptor beta chains were all obtained from the same sample, sequenced in a study of blood T cell repertoires in COVID-19. Method: immunoSEQ multiplex PCR; TCRdb's copy keeps in-frame clones and lacks some. The table lists about 350,000 clones, more than 70% of them singletons, with just over 1% in the top ten. The material sequenced was PBMCs or T cells enriched from blood (not recorded which). These receptors originate from a woman between 25 and 40 years old who had been exposed to COVID-19.

The chain joins TRBV6-6 to TRBJ1-3; TRBD1 might be the D (5 bases). The length of the CDR3 is 14 residues. Germline V CDR1 and CDR2: MNHNY, SVGAGI (reference sequence). The germline V and J ends were trimmed by 6 bases and 1 base, with 10 bases remaining between them. DNA for the CDR3: TGTGCCAGCAGCCCGAGACAGTCTGGAAACACCATATATTTT. It encodes CASSPRQSGNTIYF.

V usage is TRBV28 and J usage is TRBJ1-4, with a tentative D call TRBD1 (5 bases). V lost 9 bases to trimming and J lost 0 bases, with 11 bases between them. Germline V gene sequence: CDR1 MDHEN, CDR2 SYDVKM. The CDR3 is 14 residues long. The CDR3 DNA sequence: TGTGCCAGTGGAGACAGTGCAACTAATGAAAAACTGTTTTTT. Residues: CASGDSATNEKLFF.

In this sample, this clone turned up once. The V and J genes are TRBV6-4 and TRBJ2-1, with D perhaps matching TRBD1 (6 bases). This CDR3 region has 14 residues. Germline V gene sequence: CDR1 MRHNA, CDR2 SNTAGT. The V and J ends lost 6 bases and 5 bases respectively, with 14 bases between them. CDR3 sequence: CASSESGQNNEQFF. For the CDR3, the DNA is TGTGCCAGCAGCGAAAGTGGACAGAACAATGAGCAGTTCTTC.

The chain carries TRBV2 and TRBJ1-6; D is ambiguous. Trimming took 4 bases from V and 9 from J, leaving 7 bases between them. The CDR3 spans 12 residues. Looked up from germline, CDR1 is SNHLY and CDR2 is FYNNEI. CDR3 nucleotide sequence: TGTGCCAGCAGTGGTGTAGTTTCACCCCTCCACTTT. As protein: CASSGVVSPLHF. The full variable domain, rest sourced from reference TRBV2 and TRBJ1-6, is EPEVTQTPSHQVTQMGQEVILRCVPISNHLYFYWYRQILGQKVEFLVSFYNNEISEKSEIFDDQFSVERPDGSNFTLKIRSTKLEDSAMYFCASSGVVSPLHFGNGTRLTVT.

The V call is TRBV3-1 (or the pseudogene TRBV3-2), the J call TRBJ1-5; the D gene is possibly TRBD1 (5 bases). Per germline, CDR1 LGHDT and CDR2 YNNKEL (reference sequence). V was pared by 8 bases and J by 9 bases, with 14 bases between. The CDR3 is 12 residues long. CDR3 sequence: CASGQGSGPQHF. Written as DNA, the CDR3 is TGTGCCAGCGGTCAGGGCTCGGGGCCCCAGCATTTT.

The chain carries TRBV9 and TRBJ2-7, with TRBD1 identical over 7 bases. The junction had 8 bases not matched to a gene; V was cut back by 4 bases and J by 1 base. CDR3 size: 15 residues. Germline values: CDR1 SGDLS, CDR2 YYNGEE. The CDR3 loop is CASSSDRQGSYEQYF. The CDR3 nucleotides are TGTGCCAGCAGCTCCGACCGACAGGGATCCTACGAGCAGTACTTC.

Here the CDR3 DNA reads TGTGCCAGCTCACCACTGGAGGAGGAAGCTTTCTTT. It is translated as CASSPLEEEAFF. J is TRBJ1-1 and V is TRBV18; D not certain. V dropped 1 base and J dropped 8 bases, with 8 bases sitting between them. Looked up from germline, CDR1 is KGHSH and CDR2 is LQKENI. The CDR3 extends over 12 amino acids.

The rearrangement links TRBV23-1 to TRBJ1-2; maybe TRBD1 (6 bases). TRBV23-1 is placed among ORFs of uncertain function. Trimming stripped 2 bases from V and 7 bases from J, with 17 bases between. The CDR3 loop spans 15 amino acids. For the CDR3, the DNA is TGCGCCAGCAGTCAAGTTCAGGCAGGGGTCTGTGGCTACACCTTC. This sequence encodes CASSQVQAGVCGYTF.

Notes on this clone: Other DNA sequences in the sample encode the same CDR3. The V gene is TRBV5-1, the J gene TRBJ2-7; 7 nucleotides line up with TRBD2. The trim removed 4 bases at V and 2 bases at J, leaving 6 bases unmatched. Germline V gene data show CDR1 as SGHRS and CDR2 as YFSETQ. This CDR3 comprises 14 residues. CDR3 in amino acids: CASSPLGGAYEQYF. In DNA form, the CDR3 reads TGCGCCAGCAGCCCTTTGGGAGGGGCCTACGAGCAGTACTTC.

The chain is built from TRBV10-3 and TRBJ2-5; the D gene is possibly TRBD1 (5 bases). There are 13 residues in the CDR3. Trimming took off 2 bases at V and 4 bases at J, with 8 bases between the two ends. Germline-derived CDR1 and CDR2 are ENHRY and SYGVKD. CDR3 DNA sequence: TGTGCCATCAGTGAGGTAGGGGCAGAGACCCAGTACTTC. This sequence encodes CAISEVGAETQYF.

This chain uses TRBV28 with TRBJ1-1; the D gene is possibly TRBD1 (6 bases). Germline V gene data show CDR1 as MDHEN and CDR2 as SYDVKM. This CDR3 spans 16 amino acids. V was shortened by 5 bases and J by 4 bases, with 20 bases between the two germline ends. The CDR3 DNA sequence: TGTGCCAGCAGTCCCTTCCCAACACAGGGATCCACTGAAGCTTTCTTT. Translated, it gives CASSPFPTQGSTEAFF.

The rearrangement uses TRBV29-1 and TRBJ2-1, with 12 bases matching TRBD2. Trimming removed 7 bases from V and 3 bases from J; junction bases left unmatched: 4. Germline CDR1 and CDR2: SQVTM and ANQGSEA. The CDR3 sequence is 14 residues long. The CDR3 is CSAPSGGGYNEQFF. Written as DNA, the CDR3 is TGCAGCGCCCCTAGCGGGGGGGGCTACAATGAGCAGTTCTTC.

The CDR3 nucleotides read TGTGCCAGCAGCCAAGGGCAGGGTAGGGTGTCTGGGGCCAACGTCCTGACTTTC. Protein product: CASSQGQGRVSGANVLTF. This sequence joins TRBV3-1 (or the pseudogene TRBV3-2) and TRBJ2-6, with D perhaps matching TRBD1 (5 bases). The CDR3 extends over 18 amino acids. Trimming left V 1 base short and J 1 base short, with 14 bases between. Germline V gene sequence: CDR1 LGHDT, CDR2 YNNKEL (reference sequence).

The J gene is TRBJ2-7, the V gene TRBV2, with 7 nucleotides matching TRBD1. The germline CDR1 and CDR2 sequences are SNHLY and FYNNEI. CDR3 length: 14 residues. V was pared by 4 bases and J by 1 base, with 4 bases of the junction left unmatched. CDR3 coding DNA: TGTGCCAGCAGTGGACAGGGTGGATCCTACGAGCAGTACTTC. Protein product: CASSGQGGSYEQYF. The full variable domain, with the rest looked up from reference TRBV2 and TRBJ2-7, is EPEVTQTPSHQVTQMGQEVILRCVPISNHLYFYWYRQILGQKVEFLVSFYNNEISEKSEIFDDQFSVERPDGSNFTLKIRSTKLEDSAMYFCASSGQGGSYEQYFGPGTRLTVT.

The CDR3 loop reads CASSPRTSAGETQYF. CDR3 nucleotides: TGTGCCAGCTCACCACGGACTAGCGCCGGAGAGACCCAGTACTTC. J is TRBJ2-5 and V is TRBV18, with 9 bases that match TRBD2. CDR1 KGHSH and CDR2 LQKENI come from the germline V gene. This CDR3 has 15 amino acids. Trimming removed 1 base from V and 4 bases from J; junction bases left unmatched: 4.

The rearrangement links TRBV19 to TRBJ1-1; the D gene is possibly TRBD1 (6 bases). The CDR3 length is 14 residues. Per germline, CDR1 LNHDA and CDR2 SQIVND (reference sequence). V was trimmed by 4 bases and J by 4 bases, leaving 13 bases between them. This chain's CDR3 is CASSNTGSGTEAFF. In DNA, the CDR3 is TGTGCCAGTAGTAACACAGGGTCAGGCACTGAAGCTTTCTTT.

This clone appeared a single time. The rearrangement uses TRBV12-3 or TRBV12-4 and TRBJ2-7, with unresolved D. The CDR3 has 13 residues. V lost 4 bases and J lost 3, with 10 bases in between. The CDR3 DNA reads TGTGCCAGCAGTTCCCCTACCCGCTACGAGCAGTACTTC. As protein: CASSSPTRYEQYF.

The V gene is TRBV14, the J gene TRBJ1-6, with 7 bases matching TRBD1. CDR3 length: 18 residues. Per germline, CDR1 SGHDN and CDR2 FVKESK. Trimming at V came to 3 bases and at J to 0 bases, leaving 8 bases not matched to a gene. CDR3: CASSQKTGPSSYNSPLHF. CDR3 coding DNA: TGTGCCAGCAGCCAGAAGACAGGGCCGAGCTCCTATAATTCACCCCTCCACTTT.

This chain links TRBV15 with TRBJ1-1, with D unresolved. V lost 1 base and J lost 8, with 14 bases in between. The CDR3 sequence is 14 residues long. Germline CDR1 and CDR2: LNHNV and YYDKDF (reference sequence). CDR3 coding DNA: TGTGCCACCAGCAGAGGAGGTATTACACCCGAAGCTTTCTTT. Translation gives CATSRGGITPEAFF. Supplemented by reference TRBV15 and TRBJ1-1, the full variable domain reads DAMVIQNPRYQVTQFGKPVTLSCSQTLNHNVMYWYQQKSSQAPKLLFHYYDKDFNNEADTPDNFQSRRPNTSFCFLDIRSPGLGDTAMYLCATSRGGITPEAFFGQGTRLTVV.

The rearrangement links TRBV7-2 to TRBJ2-3; 11 bases agree with TRBD2. The junction had 10 bases not matched to a gene; V was cut back by 5 bases and J by 9 bases. This CDR3 has 15 residues. Germline-derived CDR1 and CDR2 are SGHTA and FQGNSA. For the CDR3, the DNA is TGTGCCAGCAGCATTAGCGGGAGGGCCTTTGGGACGCAGTATTTT. It encodes CASSISGRAFGTQYF.

This sequence joins TRBV2 and TRBJ2-5, with 13 nucleotides matching TRBD2. The CDR3 has 21 amino acids. CDR1 SNHLY and CDR2 FYNNEI come from the germline V gene. With 4 bases clipped from V and 5 bases from J, the junction kept 22 bases outside the gene matches. CDR3 loop: CASSGGSLAGGPQWDWETQYF. The DNA of the CDR3 is TGTGCCAGCAGTGGGGGATCACTAGCGGGAGGGCCCCAATGGGACTGGGAGACCCAGTACTTC.

The chain employs TRBV11-2 and TRBJ1-2; D unresolved. From germline, CDR1 is SGHAT and CDR2 FQNNGV. The CDR3 is 13 residues long. V lost 4 bases and J lost 2, with 8 bases in between. The CDR3 here is CASSSGLNYGYTF. The CDR3 DNA follows: TGTGCCAGCAGCTCCGGACTGAACTATGGCTACACCTTC.

The rearrangement joins TRBV15 to TRBJ2-1, with 7 bases lining up with TRBD2. Unmatched junction bases numbered 5, after V lost 9 bases and J lost 3 bases. This CDR3 comprises 13 residues. Germline CDR1 is LNHNV and CDR2 is YYDKDF (reference sequence). The CDR3 loop reads CATMTSIYNEQFF. CDR3 nucleotide sequence: TGTGCCACGATGACTAGCATCTACAATGAGCAGTTCTTC.

This chain links TRBV6-5 with TRBJ2-3; TRBD2 matches 8 bases. The V and J ends lost 4 bases and 1 base, in that order; junction bases with no gene match: 4. The CDR3 is 15 residues long. The germline gives CDR1 MNHEY, CDR2 SVGAGI. This CDR3 reads CASSLAGSRTDTQYF. CDR3 nucleotides: TGTGCCAGCAGTTTAGCGGGGTCGCGCACAGATACGCAGTATTTT.

This clone was observed a handful of times. The rearrangement uses TRBV3-1 (or the pseudogene TRBV3-2) and TRBJ1-3; D is perhaps TRBD1 (5 bases). This CDR3 is 16 amino acids long. CDR1 is LGHDT and CDR2 is YNNKEL in the germline V gene (reference sequence). V was pared by 3 bases and J by 0 bases, with 12 bases between. CDR3 DNA sequence: TGTGCCAGCAGCCAGCCGGGGGTCGGCTCTGGAAACACCATATATTTT. It yields the protein CASSQPGVGSGNTIYF.

The V gene is TRBV5-1, the J gene TRBJ2-2; 11 nucleotides align to TRBD1. With V trimmed by 0 bases and J by 7 bases, 2 bases remained unmatched. CDR3 size: 15 residues. Germline lookup yields CDR1 SGHRS and CDR2 YFSETQ. CDR3 nucleotide sequence: TGCGCCAGCAGCTTGGGGACAGGGGGCGGCGGGGAGCTGTTTTTT. Protein: CASSLGTGGGGELFF.

The CDR3 nucleotides read TGTGCCAGCAGTCGCACACAGGGCGAAAAACTGTTTTTT. Protein: CASSRTQGEKLFF. The V call is TRBV28, the J call TRBJ1-4; D perhaps matches TRBD1 (6 bases). Trimming took off 5 bases at V and 8 bases at J, with 12 bases between the two ends. CDR3 size: 13 residues. The germline gives CDR1 MDHEN, CDR2 SYDVKM.